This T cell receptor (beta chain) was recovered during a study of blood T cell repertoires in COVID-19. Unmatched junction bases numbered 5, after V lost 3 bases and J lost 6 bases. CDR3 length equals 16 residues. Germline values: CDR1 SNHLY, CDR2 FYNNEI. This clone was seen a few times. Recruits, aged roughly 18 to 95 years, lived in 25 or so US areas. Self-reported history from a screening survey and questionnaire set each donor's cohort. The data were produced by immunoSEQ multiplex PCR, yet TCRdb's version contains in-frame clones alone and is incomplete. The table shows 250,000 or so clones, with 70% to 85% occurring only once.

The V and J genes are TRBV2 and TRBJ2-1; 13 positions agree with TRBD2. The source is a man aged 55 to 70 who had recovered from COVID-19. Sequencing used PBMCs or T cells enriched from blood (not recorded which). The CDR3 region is CASSDTGLAGTNEQFF. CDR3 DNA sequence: TGTGCCAGCAGTGATACGGGACTAGCGGGGACCAATGAGCAGTTCTTC. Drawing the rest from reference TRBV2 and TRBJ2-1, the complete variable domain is EPEVTQTPSHQVTQMGQEVILRCVPISNHLYFYWYRQILGQKVEFLVSFYNNEISEKSEIFDDQFSVERPDGSNFTLKIRSTKLEDSAMYFCASSDTGLAGTNEQFFGPGTRLTVL.